A selection of T cell receptor beta chains follows, all from one sample in a study of T cell responses to AZD1222 COVID-19 vaccine. The data were produced by immunoSEQ multiplex PCR, yet TCRdb's version contains in-frame clones alone and is incomplete. In the table there are 150,000 to 190,000 clones, more than 85% of which are singletons. The sequencing used peripheral blood, collected 28 days after the second AZD1222 dose. These receptors were taken from an adult who received the AZD1222 COVID-19 vaccine. Each CDR3 is given without its conserved first and last residue. Each record gives: V gene, CDR3 protein.

>TRBV6-1
ASSEETGTAIGYT
>TRBV3-1/TRBV3-2
ASSQDPRGSSYNEQF
>TRBV29-1
SVEDLGGAKGKLF
>TRBV7-9
ASNPPRTSDPYNEQF
>TRBV27
ASSLSGPDTEAF
>TRBV6-2/TRBV6-3
ASSYRQYEQY
>TRBV27
ASRQGYEQY
>TRBV28
ASITGGGGANVLT
>TRBV4-2
ASSQALGPSSHYGYT
>TRBV28
ASGRALNSYEQY
>TRBV5-1
ASSLWGRGAATEAF
>TRBV7-9
ASSLGASYGYT
>TRBV30
AWRGDRGRGYT